Following are 16 T cell receptor beta chains from one sample sequenced in a study of Ad26.COV2.S vaccination and SARS-CoV-2 variants. The sample's treatment: around 19 received Ad26.COV2.S at low or high dose, single or two shots; about 5 received placebo; per-sample allocation not given. Sampling occurred on day 63 after the first vaccine or placebo injection. TCRdb keeps only in-frame clones here, not all; method: immunoSEQ multiplex PCR. The table lists about 400,000 clones, roughly 80% of them singletons. Sequenced material: peripheral blood, taken in a trial of Ad26.COV2.S vaccine versus placebo. These receptors were obtained from a person aged 18-65 years who received the Ad26.COV2.S COVID-19 vaccine or a placebo.

The chain joins TRBV2 to TRBJ2-7, with a tentative D call TRBD2 (6 bases). Trimming took 9 bases from V and 0 from J, leaving 15 bases between them. The CDR3 is 14 amino acids. CDR1 and CDR2 (germline): SNHLY, FYNNEI. CDR3 bases: TGTGCCAGTCTAGAGGGGAGGCACTCCTACGAGCAGTACTTC. Its protein is CASLEGRHSYEQYF.

The gene calls are TRBV27 and TRBJ1-2, with D possibly TRBD1 on 6 matching bases. The V gene lost 6 bases and the J gene lost 5 bases, with 16 bases spanning the gap. There are 14 residues in the CDR3. Germline V CDR1 and CDR2: MNHEY, SMNVEV (reference sequence). The CDR3: CASSSYRELYGYTF. The CDR3 DNA is TGTGCCAGCAGCAGCTACAGGGAGCTTTATGGCTACACCTTC.

This clone appeared once. This sequence joins TRBV29-1 and TRBJ2-1; D not certain. The CDR3 loop spans 14 amino acids. Trimming cost V 4 bases and J 0 bases, with 10 bases left between them. Germline CDR1 SQVTM, CDR2 ANQGSEA. In nucleotides, the CDR3 is TGCAGCGTTGTCGGCGTAAGCTCCTACAATGAGCAGTTCTTC. Residues: CSVVGVSSYNEQFF.

The chain has TRBV7-6 and TRBJ2-7; 9 bases line up with TRBD2. Germline trimming cut 1 base from V and 7 bases from J; bases unmatched to any gene: 8. The CDR3 consists of 15 residues. Germline V gene data show CDR1 as SGHVS and CDR2 as FNYEAQ. CDR3 sequence: CASSLGGSGSHEQYF. CDR3 bases: TGTGCCAGCAGCTTAGGAGGTAGCGGGAGTCATGAGCAGTACTTC.

This chain uses TRBV7-8 with TRBJ2-1; D is unclear. Germline V lookup: CDR1 SGHVS, CDR2 FQNEAQ. The CDR3 consists of 15 residues. The V end lost 1 base, the J end lost 7 bases, and 14 bases lay between the germline ends. This chain's CDR3 is CASSLDYLGWNEQFF. The CDR3 DNA follows: TGTGCCAGCAGCTTAGACTATTTGGGCTGGAATGAGCAGTTCTTC.

The CDR3 sequence: CASRITGSYEQYF. The DNA for the CDR3 is TGTGCCAGCAGGATAACAGGTTCCTACGAGCAGTACTTC. This chain uses TRBV6-5 with TRBJ2-7; D is possibly TRBD1 (5 bases). The V end was cut by 6 bases, the J end by 1 base, with 10 bases between. This CDR3 has 13 residues. Germline CDR1 MNHEY, CDR2 SVGAGI.

The J gene is TRBJ2-3, the V gene TRBV7-6; TRBD2 matches at 8 bases. The germline V gene encodes CDR1 SGHVS and CDR2 FNYEAQ. J was trimmed by 0 bases and V by 0 bases; bases with no gene match: 8. This CDR3 has 18 amino acids. CDR3: CASSLASGGRYSTDTQYF. The CDR3 DNA sequence: TGTGCCAGCAGCTTAGCGAGCGGGGGCCGATATAGCACAGATACGCAGTATTTT.

This clone was recorded once. The chain recombines TRBV7-6 with TRBJ2-3, with 8 positions matching TRBD2. The CDR3 is 13 amino acids. V was clipped by 10 bases and J by 3 bases; unmatched bases: 6. The germline gives CDR1 SGHVS, CDR2 FNYEAQ. CDR3 DNA sequence: TGTGCCACTAGAGCGGGAGTGACAGATACGCAGTATTTT. The encoded protein is CATRAGVTDTQYF. Combining the CDR3 with reference TRBV7-6 and TRBJ2-3 gives the whole variable domain GAGVSQSPRYKVTKRGQDVALRCDPISGHVSLYWYRQALGQGPEFLTYFNYEAQQDKSGLPNDRFSAERPEGSISTLTIQRTEQRDSAMYRCATRAGVTDTQYFGPGTRLTVL.

This clone occurred once. V gene TRBV7-9 combines with J gene TRBJ2-3, with a weak D call TRBD1 (5 bases). Germline assignment: CDR1 SEHNR and CDR2 FQNEAQ (reference sequence). The CDR3 runs 14 residues. Between the trimmed V and J ends, which lost 5 bases and 2 bases, there was a span of 11 bases. The CDR3 sequence is CASSRTRSTDTQYF. The CDR3 DNA is TGTGCCAGCAGCCGGACAAGATCCACAGATACGCAGTATTTT.

The chain recombines TRBV4-2 with TRBJ2-7, with D possibly TRBD1 on 6 matching bases. CDR1 is LGHNA and CDR2 is YNFKEQ in the germline V gene. The V end was cut by 2 bases, the J end by 3 bases, with 8 bases between. This CDR3 region has 13 residues. CDR3 in amino acids: CASSQRTVYEQYF. In nucleotides, the CDR3 is TGTGCCAGCAGCCAACGGACAGTCTACGAGCAGTACTTC.

The chain is built from TRBV4-1 and TRBJ2-3, with a possible D match to TRBD2 (6 bases). CDR3 length: 16 residues. The V gene's germline CDR1 is MGHRA and CDR2 YSYEKL. V was trimmed by 0 bases and J by 4 bases, leaving 14 bases between them. Written as DNA, the CDR3 is TGCGCCAGCAGCCAAGACAGCCGGGGGAGCCCAGATACGCAGTATTTT. Protein product: CASSQDSRGSPDTQYF.

This clone was picked up many times. The chain has TRBV11-2 and TRBJ2-7, with 8 bases aligning to TRBD2. The CDR3 consists of 14 residues. Germline V lookup: CDR1 SGHAT, CDR2 FQNNGV. V lost 3 bases, J lost 4 bases, and 5 bases stayed unmatched. As DNA, the CDR3 is TGTGCCAGCAGCTTGATCGGGGGGGTGTACGAGCAGTACTTC. Amino acid sequence: CASSLIGGVYEQYF. The whole variable domain, remainder taken from reference TRBV11-2 and TRBJ2-7, is EAGVAQSPRYKIIEKRQSVAFWCNPISGHATLYWYQQILGQGPKLLIQFQNNGVVDDSQLPKDRFSAERLKGVDSTLKIQPAKLEDSAVYLCASSLIGGVYEQYFGPGTRLTVT.

The CDR3 reads CASSHRQGGVGQFF. DNA for the CDR3: TGTGCCAGCAGCCACCGTCAGGGGGGGGTGGGGCAGTTCTTC. J is TRBJ2-1 and V is TRBV6-6; tentatively, D is TRBD1 or TRBD2 (7 bases each). Germline loops: CDR1 MNHNY, CDR2 SVGAGI (reference sequence). The CDR3 has 14 residues. V dropped 6 bases and J dropped 12 bases, with 21 bases sitting between them.

This chain links TRBV6-1 with TRBJ1-2, with D uncertain. This CDR3 spans 14 amino acids. The germline V gene encodes CDR1 MNHNS and CDR2 SASEGT. Trimming removed 2 bases from V and 1 base from J, with 8 bases in between. CDR3 DNA: TGTGCCAGCAGTGAAATCGCAGTTAACTATGGCTACACCTTC. Protein: CASSEIAVNYGYTF.

The V call is TRBV7-9, the J call TRBJ1-1; TRBD1 is a possible D gene (6 bases). This CDR3 region has 12 residues. V lost 3 bases, J lost 8 bases, and 10 bases lay in between. The V gene's germline CDR1 is SEHNR and CDR2 FQNEAQ (reference sequence). Written as DNA, the CDR3 is TGTGCCAGCAGCTTTATGGGGGGCGAAGCTTTCTTT. Protein: CASSFMGGEAFF.

This chain uses TRBV11-2 with TRBJ1-6, with D perhaps matching TRBD1 (6 bases). Germline V gene lookup returns CDR1 SGHAT and CDR2 FQNNGV. Between the trimmed V and J ends, which lost 5 bases and 8 bases, there was a span of 16 bases. The CDR3 contains 15 residues. CDR3 sequence: CASSVRTARDSPLHF. CDR3 coding DNA: TGTGCCAGCAGCGTACGGACAGCAAGAGATTCACCCCTCCACTTT.